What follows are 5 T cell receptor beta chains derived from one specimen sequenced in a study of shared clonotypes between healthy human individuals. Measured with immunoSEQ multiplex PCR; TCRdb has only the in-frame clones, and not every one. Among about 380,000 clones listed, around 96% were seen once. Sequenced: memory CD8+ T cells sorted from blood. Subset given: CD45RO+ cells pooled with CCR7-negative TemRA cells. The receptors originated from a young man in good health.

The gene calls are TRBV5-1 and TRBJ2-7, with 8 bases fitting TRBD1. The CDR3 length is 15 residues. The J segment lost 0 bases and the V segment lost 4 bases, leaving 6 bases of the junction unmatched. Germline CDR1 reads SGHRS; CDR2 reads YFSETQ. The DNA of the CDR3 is TGCGCCAGCAGCCTGGGACAGGCCCGCTCCTACGAGCAGTACTTC. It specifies CASSLGQARSYEQYF.

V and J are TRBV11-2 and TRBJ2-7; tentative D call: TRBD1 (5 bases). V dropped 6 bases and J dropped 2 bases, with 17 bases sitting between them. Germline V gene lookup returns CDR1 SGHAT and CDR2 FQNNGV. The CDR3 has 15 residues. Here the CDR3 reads CASSFRARPTYEQYF. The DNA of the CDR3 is TGTGCCAGCAGTTTCAGGGCCAGACCTACCTACGAGCAGTACTTC.

CDR3 protein: CASSPQTSGIFTDTQYF. The CDR3, as DNA: TGTGCCAGCAGCCCTCAGACTAGCGGGATTTTCACAGATACGCAGTATTTT. V and J are TRBV4-2 and TRBJ2-3; 11 bases are shared with TRBD2. V shed 4 bases and J 2 bases; nucleotides not matched to a gene: 8. The CDR3 contains 17 residues. Germline V lookup: CDR1 LGHNA, CDR2 YNFKEQ.

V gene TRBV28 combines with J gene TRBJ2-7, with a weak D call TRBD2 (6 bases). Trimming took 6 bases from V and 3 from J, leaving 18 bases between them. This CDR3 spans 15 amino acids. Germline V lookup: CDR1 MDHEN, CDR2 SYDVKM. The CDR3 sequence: CASSPRGSGDYEQYF. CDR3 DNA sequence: TGTGCCAGCAGCCCTCGGGGTAGCGGTGACTACGAGCAGTACTTC.

The CDR3 here is CSVGTNEKLFF. The CDR3 nucleotides are TGCAGCGTTGGGACAAATGAAAAACTGTTTTTT. This chain uses TRBV29-1 with TRBJ1-4; maybe TRBD1 (5 bases). The CDR3 covers 11 residues. Germline lookup yields CDR1 SQVTM and CDR2 ANQGSEA. V dropped 4 bases and J dropped 5 bases, with 5 bases sitting between them.